This T cell receptor (beta chain) was identified in a study of blood T cell repertoires in COVID-19. The germline V gene has CDR1 SSHAT and CDR2 FNYEAQ (reference sequence). J was trimmed by 6 bases and V by 2 bases; bases with no gene match: 10. The length of the CDR3 is 17 residues. Repertoires were generated with immunoSEQ multiplex PCR, while TCRdb's copy carries only in-frame clones and drops some. The table shows more than 200,000 clones, with around 90% occurring only once. Sequenced sample: peripheral blood. The chain is built from TRBV7-7 and TRBJ2-5; 12 bases map to TRBD1. This TCR derives from a woman aged 55-69 years with COVID-19, enrolled during active disease. The CDR3 DNA reads as TGTGCCAGCAGCTTATCCCCCCCGGGACAGGGGGCTAAGACCCAGTACTTC. Amino acids: CASSLSPPGQGAKTQYF.